One sample yielded the 10 T cell receptor beta chains listed below, sequenced in a study of T cells after yellow fever vaccination. MiXCR, applied by TCRdb to the 5' RACE reads, yields one record per CDR3 protein. Among roughly 340,000 distinct CDR3 sequences listed, 3.5% to 4.5% were seen once. This material consisted of PBMCs, taken 5 days after the yellow fever booster vaccination. The source of these receptors is a man aged 18 to 30 who received the YFV17D yellow fever vaccine.

V gene TRBV5-4 combines with J gene TRBJ2-2, with D perhaps assigned TRBD1 or TRBD2 (5 bases each). Trimming stripped 0 bases from V and 4 bases from J, with 10 bases between. The germline V gene has CDR1 SGHNT and CDR2 YYREEE (reference sequence). This CDR3 comprises 15 residues. CDR3 bases: TGTGCCAGCAGCTTGGAGGGGACCGGCACCGGGGAGCTGTTTTTT. Its protein product is CASSLEGTGTGELFF.

The rearrangement joins TRBV24-1 to TRBJ2-5, with D possibly TRBD2 on 7 matching bases. V lost 9 bases and J 3 bases, leaving 13 bases between the germline ends. The CDR3 length is 13 residues. Looked up from germline, CDR1 is KGHDR and CDR2 is SFDVKD. The CDR3 reads CATARGGEETQYF. In nucleotides, the CDR3 is TGTGCCACCGCTCGCGGGGGCGAAGAGACCCAGTACTTC.

The rearrangement uses TRBV7-2 and TRBJ2-5; perhaps TRBD2 as D (5 bases). Trimming removed 5 bases at V and 2 bases at J, with 18 bases between. The CDR3 totals 16 residues. Per germline, CDR1 SGHTA and CDR2 FQGNSA. The CDR3 loop is CASSPGRAGKQETQYF. DNA for the CDR3: TGTGCCAGCAGCCCCGGGCGGGCCGGAAAGCAAGAGACCCAGTACTTC.

This clonotype was counted ten times or more. The gene calls are TRBV7-2 and TRBJ2-1, with D perhaps matching TRBD2 (5 bases). Germline assignment: CDR1 SGHTA and CDR2 FQGNSA. The CDR3 consists of 14 residues. Trimming took 3 bases from V and 8 from J, leaving 14 bases between them. The CDR3 coding sequence is TGTGCCAGCAGCTTTACTCCCGGAGGTTATGAGCAGTTCTTC. Protein product: CASSFTPGGYEQFF.

This clonotype was picked up a small number of times. This chain connects TRBV5-6 to TRBJ2-1; TRBD2 is a possible D gene (6 bases). Germline assignment: CDR1 SGHDT and CDR2 YYEEEE. The CDR3 has 16 amino acids. Deletions cut 4 bases from V and 4 bases from J, with 18 bases between. The CDR3 is CASSLMVGGYYNEQFF. The CDR3 region has the DNA TGTGCCAGCAGCCTCATGGTTGGGGGGTATTACAATGAGCAGTTCTTC.

The V call is TRBV7-9, the J call TRBJ2-5; 8 positions match TRBD1. The V segment lost 4 bases and the J segment 2 bases; nucleotides outside the gene matches: 6. The CDR3 extends over 15 amino acids. Germline CDR1 is SEHNR and CDR2 is FQNEAQ (reference sequence). CDR3: CASSSGQGRQETQYF. CDR3 in DNA: TGTGCCAGCAGCTCTGGACAGGGAAGGCAAGAGACCCAGTACTTC.

This chain links TRBV6-2 or TRBV6-3 with TRBJ2-7; D is perhaps TRBD1 (6 bases). This CDR3 spans 14 amino acids. Germline CDR1 MNHEY, CDR2 SVGEGT. The V end was cut by 9 bases, the J end by 0 bases, with 15 bases between. CDR3 sequence: CASWGPASSYEQYV. DNA of the CDR3: TGTGCCAGTTGGGGGCCGGCGAGCTCCTACGAGCAGTACGTC.

This clonotype was observed many times. The rearrangement uses TRBV11-2 and TRBJ2-2; D gene ambiguous. Trimming pared 0 bases from V and 8 bases from J, leaving 16 bases between. CDR1 and CDR2 from the germline V gene are SGHAT and FQNNGV. CDR3 length: 16 amino acids. In nucleotides, the CDR3 is TGTGCCAGCAGCTTAGATCGCCGGGTAGAGATGGGGGAGCTGTTTTTT. Its translation is CASSLDRRVEMGELFF.

The chain carries TRBV5-6 and TRBJ2-5; D is possibly TRBD1 (6 bases). V was clipped by 2 bases and J by 5 bases, with 13 bases between them. This CDR3 is 14 amino acids long. Germline V gene data show CDR1 as SGHDT and CDR2 as YYEEEE. Here the CDR3 DNA reads TGTGCCAGCAGCTTTATCAGGGGCGCGGAGACCCAGTACTTC. Translation: CASSFIRGAETQYF.

In this sample, this clonotype turned up a few times. This chain joins TRBV6-1 and TRBJ1-5, with D maybe TRBD1 (5 bases). The CDR3 runs 15 residues. V was cut by 0 bases and J by 6 bases, with 12 bases left in between. Germline-derived CDR1 and CDR2 are MNHNS and SASEGT. The CDR3 nucleotides are TGTGCCAGCAGTGAAGCGGAGGGGAGGGGTCAGCCCCAGCATTTT. Encoded protein: CASSEAEGRGQPQHF.